Given below is one T cell receptor beta chain in context. Germline CDR1 SGHAT, CDR2 FQNNGV. The CDR3 consists of 15 residues. V was pared by 4 bases and J by 7 bases, with 8 bases of the junction left unmatched. The data were taken from a study of blood T cell repertoires in COVID-19. Authors' methods: Reference gene primers were amplified, and this amplification served to estimate nucleated cell counts. Sequenced by immunoSEQ multiplex PCR; TCRdb stores in-frame clones only, minus some. Clonal size and the V and J genes are those of that table, whereas D and trimming came from the DNA. The sample holds fewer than 200,000 clones, approximately 80% seen once. Grouping used clinical history reported by participants in a survey and questionnaire.

The clonotype originates from a woman aged 45 to 65 who had recovered from COVID-19. V usage is TRBV11-2 and J usage is TRBJ1-4, with 8 bases that match TRBD1. The sample taken for sequencing was PBMCs or T cells enriched from blood (not recorded which). The CDR3 here is CASSYLGQGVEKLFF. The DNA for the CDR3 is TGTGCCAGCAGCTATCTAGGACAGGGCGTTGAAAAACTGTTTTTT.